The entry that follows covers one T cell receptor beta chain sequence. What it binds is unknown. This PCR relied on a set of 60 Vbeta primers and 13 Jbeta primers. As originally analysed: In a later analysis, 79 million or so unique TCR beta chains included roughly 11 million shared by two or more donors. Data came from immunoSEQ multiplex PCR; TCRdb stores just in-frame clones and leaves some out. V and J calls and clone size are those listed in that table; D and trimming were worked out from the DNA. The sample shows around 99,000 clones, around two thirds of them seen only once. The data originate from a study of cytomegalovirus exposure and HLA in healthy donors. V gave up 4 bases and J gave up 1 base, with 7 bases separating them. The CDR3 runs to 13 residues. Germline V lookup: CDR1 MNHEY, CDR2 SVGAGI. Broader study findings: A later analysis reportedly found that, within productive TCRs, an Asian-associated ancestry cluster had fewer N-insertions than the mean observed across the roughly 610 donors. Previous analysis showed most TCR beta V segments were productive about 87% or about 30% of the time.

The clonotype originates from a woman aged 40-49 years in good health and CMV-seropositive. This chain uses TRBV6-5 with TRBJ1-1; no reliable D call. The sequencing sample was made of PBMCs. This chain's CDR3 is CASSSSANTEAFF. CDR3 DNA: TGTGCCAGCAGTTCCTCAGCGAACACTGAAGCTTTCTTT.